This TCR beta chain was documented in a study of OX40 agonist ivuxolimab in advanced cancers. Autoimmune disease history or systemic immunosuppression disqualified patients. Sampling times: baseline, cycle 4 day 1, cycle 7 day 1. Produced via immunoSEQ multiplex PCR; TCRdb's table is partial and in-frame only. The sample carries some 70,000 clones, approximately 87% recorded once. Sample: CD4+ or CD8+ T cells sorted from blood, taken in a trial of the OX40 agonist ivuxolimab. This clonotype was sampled from an adult with an advanced solid tumor such as melanoma, head and neck, liver or kidney cancer.

The CDR3 sequence: CAISEDRYSPLHF. CDR3 coding DNA: TGTGCCATCAGTGAGGACCGGTATTCACCCCTCCACTTT. The chain joins TRBV10-3 to TRBJ1-6; D not resolved. Germline CDR1 is ENHRY and CDR2 is SYGVKD. The CDR3 loop spans 13 amino acids. The germline V and J ends were trimmed by 2 bases and 8 bases, with 7 bases remaining between them.